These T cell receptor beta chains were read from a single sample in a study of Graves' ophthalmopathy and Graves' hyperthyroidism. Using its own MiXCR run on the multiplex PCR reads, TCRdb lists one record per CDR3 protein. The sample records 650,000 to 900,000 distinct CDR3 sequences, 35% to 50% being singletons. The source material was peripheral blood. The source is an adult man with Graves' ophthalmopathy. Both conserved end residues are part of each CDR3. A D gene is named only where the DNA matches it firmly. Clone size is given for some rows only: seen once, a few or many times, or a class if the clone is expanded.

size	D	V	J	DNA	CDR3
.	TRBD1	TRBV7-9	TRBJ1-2	TGTGCCAGCAGCTTGGCCATGACACAGGGGACACCGTTTGGCTACACCTTC	CASSLAMTQGTPFGYTF
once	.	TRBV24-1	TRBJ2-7	TGTGCCACCACTGAGGGGTCGGAGGGCGAGCAGTACTTC	CATTEGSEGEQYF
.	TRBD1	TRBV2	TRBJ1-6	TGTGCCAGCGAGCAGGACGGGACAGGGTTTTATAATTCACCCCTCCACTTT	CASEQDGTGFYNSPLHF
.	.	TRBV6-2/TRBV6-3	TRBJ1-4	TGTGCCAGCAGCGCATCCCGGACAGCTGCAACTAATGAAAAACTGTTTTTT	CASSASRTAATNEKLFF
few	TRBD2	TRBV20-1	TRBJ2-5	TGCAGTGCTACTAGCGGGGGGCCGGGGGAGACCCAGTACTTC	CSATSGGPGETQYF
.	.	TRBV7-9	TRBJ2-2	TGCGCCAGCAGCCAAGTTGCTTCCGGGGAGCTGTTTTTT	CASSQVASGELFF
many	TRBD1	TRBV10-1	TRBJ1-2	TGCGCCAGCAGTGCCGGGACAGACTATGGCTACACCTTC	CASSAGTDYGYTF
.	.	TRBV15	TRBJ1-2	TGTGCCAGCAGTCCTATGGGGGGAGACTATGGCTACACCTTC	CASSPMGGDYGYTF
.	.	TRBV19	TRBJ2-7	TGTGCCAGCGGGAGTTGCGAGCAGTACTTC	CASGSCEQYF
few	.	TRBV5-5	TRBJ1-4	TGTGCCAGCAGCTTGGAGACTGCAACTAATGAAAAACTGTTTTTT	CASSLETATNEKLFF
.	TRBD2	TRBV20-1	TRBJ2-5	TGCAGTCGGGGGGGTCTAGCGGGAGGGGAGGAGACCCAGTACTTC	CSRGGLAGGEETQYF
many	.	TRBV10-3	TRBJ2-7	TGTGCCATCAGTGAGGCGTACGAGCAGTACTTC	CAISEAYEQYF
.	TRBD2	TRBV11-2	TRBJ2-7	TGTGCCAGCAGCTCCTGCGGACTAGCGGGAGTAAGCGAGCAGTACTTC	CASSSCGLAGVSEQYF
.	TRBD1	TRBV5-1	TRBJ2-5	TGCGCCAGCAGCTTGACCGGGACAGAAGAGACCCAGTACTTC	CASSLTGTEETQYF
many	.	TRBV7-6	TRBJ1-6	TGTGCCAGCAGCTTAGGGCACGTCAATTCACCCCTCCACTTT	CASSLGHVNSPLHF
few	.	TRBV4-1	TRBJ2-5	TGCGCCAGCAGCCTCGCCGGGCGGAACCAAGAGACCCAGTACTTC	CASSLAGRNQETQYF
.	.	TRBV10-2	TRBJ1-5	TGCGCCAGCAGCCCAATGGGGGGTCCGATCCAGCATTTT	CASSPMGGPIQHF
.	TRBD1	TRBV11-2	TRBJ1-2	TGTGCCAGCAGCTTAGATGGGGCAGGGGGAGGCTACACCTTC	CASSLDGAGGGYTF
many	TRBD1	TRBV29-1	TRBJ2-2	TGCAGCGTCCGACAGGGGAACACCGGGGAGCTGTTTTTT	CSVRQGNTGELFF
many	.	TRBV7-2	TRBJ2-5	TGTGCCAGCAGCTTAGTTTCGGGCGAAGAGACCCAGTACTTC	CASSLVSGEETQYF
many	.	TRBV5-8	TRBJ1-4	TGTGCCAGCAGCTCGGGACAAGGTGAAAAACTGTTTTTT	CASSSGQGEKLFF
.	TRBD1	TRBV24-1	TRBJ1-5	TGTGCCAGCAGTTCACAGTCCCGGGACAGTTTCCGGGGCAATCAGCCCCAGCATTTT	CASSSQSRDSFRGNQPQHF
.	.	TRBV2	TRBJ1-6	TGTGCCAGCAGGCCAGGGGCTTCACCCCTCCACTTT	CASRPGASPLHF
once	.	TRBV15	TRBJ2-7	TGTGCCACCAGCAGTTTAGCCGGACGGCAGTACTTC	CATSSLAGRQYF
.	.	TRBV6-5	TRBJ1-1	TGTGCCAGCTCCACCGAACAGGGCCCCACTGAAGCTTTCTTT	CASSTEQGPTEAFF
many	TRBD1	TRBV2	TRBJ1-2	TGTGCCAGCAGTGAGCAGGACAGGTTCTATGGCTACACCTTC	CASSEQDRFYGYTF
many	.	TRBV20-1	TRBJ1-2	TGCAGTGCCACGGGCTGGACAGATGGCTACACCTTC	CSATGWTDGYTF
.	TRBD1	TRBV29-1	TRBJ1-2	TGCAGCGCAGGACAGGGCCAGAACTATGGCTACACCTTC	CSAGQGQNYGYTF
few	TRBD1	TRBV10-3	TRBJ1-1	TGTGCCAGCAGTCGGACAGGGAAGGGCACTGAAGCTTTCTTT	CASSRTGKGTEAFF
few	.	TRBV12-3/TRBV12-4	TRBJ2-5	TGTGCCAGCAGCCACCGGTGGGACGAAAGTGGGTCACAAGAGACCCAGTACTTC	CASSHRWDESGSQETQYF
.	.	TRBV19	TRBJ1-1	TGTGCCAGTAGTCAGGGAATGGGAGCTTTCTTT	CASSQGMGAFF
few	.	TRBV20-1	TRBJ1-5	TGCAGTGCTAGCGTACCGGGTCCACATCAGCCCCAGCATTTT	CSASVPGPHQPQHF
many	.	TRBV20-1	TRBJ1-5	TGCAGTGCTAGTTTCGGTGGAAATCAGCCCCAGCATTTT	CSASFGGNQPQHF
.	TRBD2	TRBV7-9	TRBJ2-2	TGTGCCAGCAGCCGATTTAGCGGGAACAACACCGGGGAGCTGTTTTTT	CASSRFSGNNTGELFF
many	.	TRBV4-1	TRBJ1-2	TGCGCCAGCAGCCAAGATTTCGGGCAGGGCTATGGCTACACCTTC	CASSQDFGQGYGYTF